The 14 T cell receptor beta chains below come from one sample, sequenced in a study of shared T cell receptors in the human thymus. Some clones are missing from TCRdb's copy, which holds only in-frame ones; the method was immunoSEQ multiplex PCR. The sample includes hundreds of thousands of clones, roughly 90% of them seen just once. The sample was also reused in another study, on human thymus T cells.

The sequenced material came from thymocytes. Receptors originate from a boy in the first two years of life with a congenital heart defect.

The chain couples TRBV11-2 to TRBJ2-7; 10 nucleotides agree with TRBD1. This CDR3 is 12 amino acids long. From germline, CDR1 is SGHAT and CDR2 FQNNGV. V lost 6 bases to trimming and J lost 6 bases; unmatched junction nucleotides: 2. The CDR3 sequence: CASRGTGVEQYF. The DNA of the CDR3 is TGTGCCAGCAGGGGGACAGGGGTCGAGCAGTACTTC.

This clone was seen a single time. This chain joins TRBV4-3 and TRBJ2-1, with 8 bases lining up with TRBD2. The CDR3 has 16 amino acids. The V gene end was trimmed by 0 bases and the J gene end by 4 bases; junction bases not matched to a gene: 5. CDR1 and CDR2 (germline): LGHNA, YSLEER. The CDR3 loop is CASSQEREEGYNEQFF. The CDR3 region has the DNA TGCGCCAGCAGCCAAGAGCGGGAGGAGGGTTACAATGAGCAGTTCTTC.

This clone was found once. CDR3 in amino acids: CAWSRKTTYNEQFF. The CDR3 DNA follows: TGTGCCTGGAGCAGAAAGACTACCTACAATGAGCAGTTCTTC. This rearrangement joins TRBV30 to TRBJ2-1; maybe TRBD2 (5 bases). The CDR3 consists of 14 residues. Trimming cost V 3 bases and J 2 bases, with 11 bases left between them. CDR1 is GTSNPN and CDR2 is SVGIG in the germline V gene (reference sequence).

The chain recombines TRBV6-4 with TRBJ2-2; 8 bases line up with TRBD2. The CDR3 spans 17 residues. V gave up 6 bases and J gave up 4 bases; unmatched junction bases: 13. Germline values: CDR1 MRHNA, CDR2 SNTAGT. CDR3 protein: CASSHWRREVLTGELFF. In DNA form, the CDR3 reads TGTGCCAGCAGCCACTGGCGGCGGGAGGTCCTCACCGGGGAGCTGTTTTTT.

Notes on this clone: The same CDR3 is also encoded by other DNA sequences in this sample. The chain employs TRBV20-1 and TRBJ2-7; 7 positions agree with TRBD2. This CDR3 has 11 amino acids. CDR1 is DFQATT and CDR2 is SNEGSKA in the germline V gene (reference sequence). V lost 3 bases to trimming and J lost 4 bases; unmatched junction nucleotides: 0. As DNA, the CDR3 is TGCAGTGCTAGGGGGGGGTACGAGCAGTACTTC. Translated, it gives CSARGGYEQYF.

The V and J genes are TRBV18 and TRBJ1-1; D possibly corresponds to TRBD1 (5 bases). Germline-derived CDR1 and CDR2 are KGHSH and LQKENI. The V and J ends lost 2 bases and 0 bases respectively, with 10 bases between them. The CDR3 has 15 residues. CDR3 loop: CASSPGDSLNTEAFF. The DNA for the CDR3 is TGTGCCAGCTCACCAGGAGACAGCTTGAACACTGAAGCTTTCTTT.

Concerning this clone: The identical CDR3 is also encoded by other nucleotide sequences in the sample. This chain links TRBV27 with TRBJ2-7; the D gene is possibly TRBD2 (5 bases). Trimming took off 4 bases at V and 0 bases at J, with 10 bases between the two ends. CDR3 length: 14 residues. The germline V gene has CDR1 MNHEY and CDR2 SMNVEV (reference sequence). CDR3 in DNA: TGTGCCAGCAGTTCGTCTGGGAGCTCCTACGAGCAGTACTTC. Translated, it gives CASSSSGSSYEQYF.

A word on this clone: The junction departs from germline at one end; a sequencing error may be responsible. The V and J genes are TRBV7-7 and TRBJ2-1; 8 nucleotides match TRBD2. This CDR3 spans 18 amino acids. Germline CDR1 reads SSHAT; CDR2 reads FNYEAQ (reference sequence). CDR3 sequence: CASSLKIVAGGQGNEQFF. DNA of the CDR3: TGTGCTAGCAGCTTAAAGATAGTTGCGGGAGGCCAGGGGAATGAGCAGTTCTTC.

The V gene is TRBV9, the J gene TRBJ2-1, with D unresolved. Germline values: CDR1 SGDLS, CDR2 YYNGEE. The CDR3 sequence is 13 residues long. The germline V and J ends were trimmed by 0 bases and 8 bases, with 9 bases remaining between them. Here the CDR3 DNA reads TGTGCCAGCAGCGTAGCTGTTAGCTATGAGCAGTTCTTC. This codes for CASSVAVSYEQFF.

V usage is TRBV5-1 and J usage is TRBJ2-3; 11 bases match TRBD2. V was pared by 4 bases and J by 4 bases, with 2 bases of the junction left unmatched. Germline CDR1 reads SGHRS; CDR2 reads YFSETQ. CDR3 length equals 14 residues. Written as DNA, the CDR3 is TGCGCCAGCAGCACTAGCGGGAGTTCAGATACGCAGTATTTT. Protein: CASSTSGSSDTQYF.

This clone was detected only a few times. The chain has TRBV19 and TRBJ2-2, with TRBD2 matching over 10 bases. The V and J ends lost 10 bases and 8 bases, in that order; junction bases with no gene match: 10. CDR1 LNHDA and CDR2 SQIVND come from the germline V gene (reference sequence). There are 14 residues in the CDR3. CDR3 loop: CATTSGKAFGELFF. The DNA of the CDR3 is TGTGCCACCACTAGCGGGAAAGCGTTTGGGGAGCTGTTTTTT.

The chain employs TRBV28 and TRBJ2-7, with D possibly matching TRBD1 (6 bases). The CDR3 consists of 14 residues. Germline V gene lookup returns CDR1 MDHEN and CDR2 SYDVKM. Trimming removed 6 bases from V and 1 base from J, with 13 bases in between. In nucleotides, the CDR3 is TGTGCCAGCAGACCCCAGGACAGTTCCTACGAGCAGTACTTC. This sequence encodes CASRPQDSSYEQYF.

The CDR3 here is CAISEEDRGLTGANVLTF. CDR3 in DNA: TGTGCCATCAGTGAGGAGGACAGGGGGCTCACTGGGGCCAACGTCCTGACTTTC. This rearrangement joins TRBV10-3 to TRBJ2-6; 11 bases are a match to TRBD1. The CDR3 has 18 amino acids. The V and J ends lost 2 bases and 2 bases, in that order; junction bases with no gene match: 5. Germline lookup yields CDR1 ENHRY and CDR2 SYGVKD.

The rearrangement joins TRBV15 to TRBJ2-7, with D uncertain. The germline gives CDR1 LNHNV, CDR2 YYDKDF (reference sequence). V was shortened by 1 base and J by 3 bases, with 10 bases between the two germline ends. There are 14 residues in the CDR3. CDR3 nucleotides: TGTGCCACCAGCAGAGCCAGGCACCGCTACGAGCAGTACTTC. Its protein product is CATSRARHRYEQYF. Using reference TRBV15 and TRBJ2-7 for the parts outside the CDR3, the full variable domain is DAMVIQNPRYQVTQFGKPVTLSCSQTLNHNVMYWYQQKSSQAPKLLFHYYDKDFNNEADTPDNFQSRRPNTSFCFLDIRSPGLGDTAMYLCATSRARHRYEQYFGPGTRLTVT.